This T cell receptor (beta chain) comes out of a study of naive and memory T cell subsets. Germline values: CDR1 DFQATT, CDR2 SNEGSKA (reference sequence). V was pared by 2 bases and J by 6 bases, with 10 bases between. The CDR3 loop spans 12 amino acids. A UMI-containing oligonucleotide was joined by 3' ligation to the TCR cDNA template. Whole blood, roughly 2.4 ml, came from adult healthy volunteers. Input was roughly 1 to 1000 ng of DNase-treated total RNA without cell sorting. Amplification of ligated cDNA took four PCR rounds with SP2 and nested alpha and beta constant primers. A single record per CDR3 protein comes from TCRdb applying MiXCR to the 5' RACE reads. Of 50,000 to 60,000 distinct CDR3 sequences in the sample, over 6% were seen once. This clonotype showed up many times.

This chain uses TRBV20-1 with TRBJ1-2; D uncertain. The sequence was collected from a female donor in good health. CDR3 in amino acids: CSARSVRDGYTF. For the CDR3, the DNA is TGCAGTGCTAGATCTGTACGTGATGGCTACACCTTC.